The T cell receptor (beta chain) under discussion was sequenced for a study of cytomegalovirus exposure and HLA in healthy donors. Researchers ran the PCR with 60 Vbeta and 13 Jbeta primers. Profiling relied on immunoSEQ multiplex PCR, and the TCRdb table lists in-frame clones only, not all of them. The sample carries under 150,000 clones, around three quarters recorded once. The CDR3 has 17 residues. The V and J ends lost 4 bases and 2 bases respectively, with 19 bases between them. Germline values: CDR1 SGHDT, CDR2 YYEEEE. Sequenced: PBMCs. The source is a woman in her thirties or forties in good health and CMV-seropositive. The chain links TRBV5-6 to TRBJ2-1; tentative D call: TRBD1 (6 bases). The CDR3 coding sequence is TGTGCCAGCAGCGTCCTCCGGGACATTACAACCTACAATGAGCAGTTCTTC. Protein product: CASSVLRDITTYNEQFF.